This T cell receptor (beta chain) was observed in a study of blood T cell repertoires in COVID-19. Across the whole study: Whether acute or convalescent, the COVID-19 samples came from the United States, Italy and Spain.

Profiled with immunoSEQ multiplex PCR; TCRdb holds only in-frame clones, not every one. There are around 180,000 clones in the sample; 76% occur only once, and about 17% lies in the top ten. Recruits, aged roughly 18 to 89 years, lived in some 25 US areas. Germline V CDR1 and CDR2: SGHTA, FQGNSA. Trimming left V 1 base short and J 5 bases short, with 15 bases between. There are 16 residues in the CDR3. Input material: PBMCs or T cells enriched from blood (not recorded which). The receptor was derived from a woman aged 45-65 years with acute COVID-19. The chain is built from TRBV7-2 and TRBJ1-5, with D tentatively TRBD1 (6 bases). CDR3 coding DNA: TGTGCCAGCAGCTTAGTCCACAGAACAGGGCATCAGCCCCAGCATTTT. Residues: CASSLVHRTGHQPQHF.